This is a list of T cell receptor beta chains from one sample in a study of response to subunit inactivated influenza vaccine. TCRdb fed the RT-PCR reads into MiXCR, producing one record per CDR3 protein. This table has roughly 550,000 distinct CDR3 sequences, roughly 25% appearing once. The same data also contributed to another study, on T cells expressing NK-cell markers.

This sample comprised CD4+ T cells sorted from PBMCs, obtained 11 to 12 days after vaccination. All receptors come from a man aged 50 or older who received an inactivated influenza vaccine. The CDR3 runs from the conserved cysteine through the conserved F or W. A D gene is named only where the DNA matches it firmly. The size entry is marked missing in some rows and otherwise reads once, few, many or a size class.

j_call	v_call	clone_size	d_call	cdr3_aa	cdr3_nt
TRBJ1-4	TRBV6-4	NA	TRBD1	CASSETGTNEKLFF	TGTGCCAGCAGTGAGACAGGGACTAATGAAAAACTGTTTTTT
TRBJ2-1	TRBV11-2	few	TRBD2	CASSRTSGGQDEQFF	TGTGCCAGCAGCCGGACTAGCGGGGGACAGGATGAGCAGTTCTTC
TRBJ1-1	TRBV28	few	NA	CASSPPHRGAEAFF	TGTGCCAGCAGTCCGCCGCACCGGGGGGCTGAAGCTTTCTTT
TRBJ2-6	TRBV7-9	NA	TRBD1	CASSRVRGTGANVLTF	TGTGCCAGCAGCCGGGTCAGGGGGACCGGGGCCAACGTCCTGACTTTC
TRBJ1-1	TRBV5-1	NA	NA	CASSLVGLGNTEAFF	TGCGCCAGCAGCTTGGTGGGTCTGGGGAACACTGAAGCTTTCTTT
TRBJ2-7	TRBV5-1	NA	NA	CASSLEGIPEEQYF	TGCGCCAGCAGCTTGGAAGGCATCCCCGAGGAGCAGTACTTC
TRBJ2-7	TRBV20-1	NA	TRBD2	CSAEGLAARREQYF	TGCAGTGCGGAGGGACTAGCGGCCCGGAGGGAGCAGTACTTC
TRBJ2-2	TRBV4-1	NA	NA	CASSQHHRAGELFF	TGCGCCAGCAGCCAACACCATAGGGCCGGGGAGCTGTTTTTT
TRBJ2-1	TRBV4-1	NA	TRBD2	CASSQEATSGGKNEQFF	TGCGCCAGCAGCCAAGAGGCGACTAGCGGGGGGAAAAATGAGCAGTTCTTC
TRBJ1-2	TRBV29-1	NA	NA	CSVGEIGQGGGYTF	TGCAGCGTTGGGGAAATAGGGCAGGGAGGCGGCTACACCTTC
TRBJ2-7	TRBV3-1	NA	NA	CASSQGIRSYEQYF	TGTGCCAGCAGCCAAGGGATCCGCTCCTACGAGCAGTACTTC
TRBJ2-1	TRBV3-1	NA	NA	CASSQAALYNEQFF	TGTGCCAGCAGCCAAGCAGCCCTCTACAATGAGCAGTTCTTC
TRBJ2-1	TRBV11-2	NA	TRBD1	CASVGTGRYNEQFF	TGTGCCAGCGTCGGGACAGGGAGGTACAATGAGCAGTTCTTC
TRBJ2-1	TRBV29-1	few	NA	CSVEFGQSNYNEQFF	TGCAGCGTTGAATTTGGGCAGAGTAATTACAATGAGCAGTTCTTC
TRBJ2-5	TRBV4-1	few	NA	CASSQDSHERGTQYF	TGCGCCAGCAGCCAAGATTCGCACGAAAGGGGGACCCAGTACTTC
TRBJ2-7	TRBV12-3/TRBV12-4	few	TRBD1	CASSYTGASSYEQYF	TGTGCCAGCAGTTATACAGGGGCCAGCTCCTACGAGCAGTACTTC
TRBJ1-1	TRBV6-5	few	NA	CASSNSRLLTEAFF	TGTGCCAGCAGTAACTCCAGGTTACTCACTGAAGCTTTCTTT
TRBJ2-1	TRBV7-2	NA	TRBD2	CASRLAGHNEQFF	TGTGCCAGCAGACTAGCGGGTCACAATGAGCAGTTCTTC
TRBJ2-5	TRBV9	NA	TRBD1	CASSTSRGLSGQETQYF	TGTGCCAGCAGCACATCGAGGGGGCTCTCGGGACAAGAGACCCAGTACTTC
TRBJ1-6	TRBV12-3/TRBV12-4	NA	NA	CASSPQGWNSPLHF	TGTGCCAGCAGTCCCCAAGGATGGAATTCACCCCTCCACTTT
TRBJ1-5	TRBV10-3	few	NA	CAISAAGALERNQPQHF	TGTGCCATCAGTGCGGCAGGGGCCCTGGAGAGGAATCAGCCCCAGCATTTT
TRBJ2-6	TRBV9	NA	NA	CASSVYSSGANVLTF	TGTGCCAGCAGCGTATACAGCTCTGGGGCCAACGTCCTGACTTTC
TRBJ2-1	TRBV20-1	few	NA	CSARLNEQFF	TGCAGTGCTCGACTCAATGAGCAGTTCTTC
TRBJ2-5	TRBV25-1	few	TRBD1	CASSSTGGKETQYF	TGTGCCAGCAGTTCGACAGGGGGGAAGGAGACCCAGTACTTC
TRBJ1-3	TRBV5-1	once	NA	CASGEGNSGNTIYF	TGCGCCAGCGGAGAGGGCAACTCTGGAAACACCATATATTTT
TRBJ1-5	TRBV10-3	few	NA	CAISAGTANQPQHF	TGTGCCATCAGTGCCGGGACCGCAAATCAGCCCCAGCATTTT
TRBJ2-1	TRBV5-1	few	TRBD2	CASSLGSSGGALEQFF	TGCGCCAGCAGCTTGGGTTCTAGCGGGGGGGCCCTTGAGCAGTTCTTC
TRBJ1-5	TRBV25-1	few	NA	CASSERVGQPQHF	TGTGCCAGCAGTGAAAGGGTTGGTCAGCCCCAGCATTTT
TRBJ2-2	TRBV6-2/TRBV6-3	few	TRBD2	CASQTGLAKGGELFF	TGTGCCAGCCAAACGGGACTAGCAAAGGGCGGGGAGCTGTTTTTT
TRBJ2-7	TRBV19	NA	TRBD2	CASSSRTSGRYEQYF	TGTGCCAGTAGTTCCCGGACTAGCGGGAGATACGAGCAGTACTTC